This T cell receptor beta chain was identified during a study of blood T cell repertoires in COVID-19. Study summary: Collection of acute and convalescent COVID-19 samples took place in the United States, Italy and Spain. T cells, B-cell-depleted T cells, or PBMCs supplied cDNA or gDNA.

Those enrolled in Seattle joined during active infection and were followed longitudinally afterward. Authors' processing steps: Quantification of nucleated cells was approximated via reference gene primer amplification. Here immunoSEQ multiplex PCR was the method, and the copy in TCRdb shows in-frame clones only, minus some. V and J calls and clone size are copied from that table; D and trimming were computed from the DNA. The table records about 170,000 clones, under 90% of them present only once. The V gene's germline CDR1 is SGHNT and CDR2 YYREEE (reference sequence). The CDR3 loop spans 16 amino acids. The J segment lost 5 bases and the V segment lost 3 bases, leaving 9 bases of the junction unmatched.

The sequenced sample consisted of peripheral blood. The rearrangement joins TRBV5-4 to TRBJ1-1, with 11 bases that match TRBD1. This TCR derives from a woman between 70 and 85 years old with COVID-19, enrolled during active disease. The chain's CDR3 is CASSSGQGARGTEAFF. DNA for the CDR3: TGTGCCAGCAGCTCCGGACAGGGGGCGCGGGGGACTGAAGCTTTCTTT.